This TCR beta chain came from a study of CD8 T cells in ankylosing spondylitis. Quantitative molecular-barcoded 5'-RACE generated the TCR beta libraries. One entry per CDR3 protein results from TCRdb running MiXCR on the 5' RACE reads. The data contain about 130,000 distinct CDR3 sequences, more than 5.5% of them seen just once; the ten biggest clones take up around 12%. Study results and limitations: Reportedly, matched ankylosing spondylitis synovial fluid was significantly enriched for disease-linked clones.

This clonotype was observed at least ten times. Antigen unknown. The TCR sequence derives from a female donor with ankylosing spondylitis or in good health (not recorded which). Sample: blood, either unsorted or a sorted T cell fraction (not recorded which).

CDR3 in DNA: TGTGCCAGCAGCCTCGGCCCAGGACAGCCCCAGCATTTT. Translated, it gives CASSLGPGQPQHF. The V call is TRBV7-9, the J call TRBJ1-5; D unclear. The V and J ends lost 5 bases and 7 bases respectively, with 12 bases between them. This CDR3 comprises 13 residues. CDR1 is SEHNR, CDR2 FQNEAQ, per germline (reference sequence). Combining the CDR3 with reference TRBV7-9 and TRBJ1-5 gives the whole variable domain DTGVSQNPRHKITKRGQNVTFRCDPISEHNRLYWYRQTLGQGPEFLTYFQNEAQLEKSRLLSDRFSAERPKGSFSTLEIQRTEQGDSAMYLCASSLGPGQPQHFGDGTRLSIL.